The 13 T cell receptor beta chains below come from one sample, sequenced in a study of control samples from healthy donors and cancer patients. The assay was immunoSEQ multiplex PCR, and TCRdb's table has in-frame clones only and misses some. The repertoire holds about 410,000 clones, 90% seen once, with around 6.4% in the top ten. Sequencing was performed on PBMCs. The receptors originated from a man in his forties or fifties with head and neck cancer.

About this clone: Other DNA sequences of this sample code for an identical CDR3. The J gene is TRBJ1-5, the V gene TRBV7-2; the D gene is possibly TRBD1 (6 bases). The CDR3 contains 14 residues. The V gene's germline CDR1 is SGHTA and CDR2 FQGNSA. V lost 5 bases to trimming and J lost 3 bases, with 11 bases between them. The CDR3 sequence: CASSLGQPNQPQHF. The DNA for the CDR3 is TGTGCCAGCAGCCTAGGACAGCCCAATCAGCCCCAGCATTTT.

The CDR3 reads CSVKPGTATYEQYF. Written as DNA, the CDR3 is TGCAGCGTTAAACCCGGGACGGCAACCTACGAGCAGTACTTC. The chain carries TRBV29-1 and TRBJ2-7, with D possibly being TRBD1 or TRBD2 (5 bases each). The CDR3 spans 14 residues. V was clipped by 5 bases and J by 2 bases, with 16 bases between them. Per the germline V gene, CDR1 is SQVTM and CDR2 is ANQGSEA.

The V gene is TRBV12-5, the J gene TRBJ2-1, with D perhaps TRBD1 (7 bases). Per germline, CDR1 LGHNT and CDR2 FRNRAP. The CDR3 sequence is 17 residues long. V shed 1 base and J shed 0 bases, with 13 bases lying between them. The CDR3 protein is CASGLGQGGPSYNEQFF. In DNA form, the CDR3 reads TGTGCTAGTGGTTTGGGACAGGGAGGACCCTCCTACAATGAGCAGTTCTTC.

V gene TRBV11-2 combines with J gene TRBJ1-5; D remains ambiguous. The CDR3 is 16 amino acids. Trimming took off 2 bases at V and 0 bases at J, with 11 bases between the two ends. Germline loops: CDR1 SGHAT, CDR2 FQNNGV. This CDR3 reads CASSLLGQYSNQPQHF. CDR3 in DNA: TGTGCCAGCAGCTTACTTGGTCAGTATAGCAATCAGCCCCAGCATTTT.

Here the CDR3 reads CASSWGTAGNTIYF. In DNA form, the CDR3 reads TGTGCCAGCAGCTGGGGGACCGCAGGAAACACCATATATTTT. This sequence joins TRBV5-4 and TRBJ1-3, with D maybe TRBD1 (5 bases). V gave up 3 bases and J gave up 4 bases, with 11 bases separating them. The CDR3 is made up of 14 amino acids. Germline CDR1 and CDR2: SGHNT and YYREEE (reference sequence).

The chain combines TRBV27 with TRBJ1-1; 12 nucleotides match TRBD1. V shed 3 bases, J shed 6 bases, and the junction held 14 bases outside the gene matches. CDR1 is MNHEY and CDR2 is SMNVEV in the germline V gene (reference sequence). CDR3 length: 18 residues. The CDR3 DNA sequence: TGTGCCAGCAGTTTTTCTGTAGGGGACAGGGGGCTCCTCGCTGAAGCTTTCTTT. This translates into CASSFSVGDRGLLAEAFF.

The chain joins TRBV15 to TRBJ2-7; D unresolved. V lost 8 bases and J 3 bases, leaving 11 bases between the germline ends. The CDR3 runs to 12 residues. Germline V gene lookup returns CDR1 LNHNV and CDR2 YYDKDF (reference sequence). The CDR3 region has the DNA TGTGCCACCGCTGATGGGCTCTACGAGCAGTACTTC. This gives the protein CATADGLYEQYF.

This sequence joins TRBV6-5 and TRBJ2-7; D call uncertain. Germline CDR1 and CDR2: MNHEY and SVGAGI. V lost 0 bases and J 2 bases, leaving 11 bases between the germline ends. This CDR3 region has 15 residues. The CDR3 loop is CASSYSPAGTYEQYF. In nucleotides, the CDR3 is TGTGCCAGCAGTTACTCTCCGGCAGGTACCTACGAGCAGTACTTC.

The rearrangement joins TRBV12-3 or TRBV12-4 to TRBJ2-2, with D unclear. Between the trimmed V and J ends, which lost 2 bases and 6 bases, there was a span of 7 bases. The CDR3 length is 13 residues. The CDR3 DNA reads as TGTGCCAGCAGTTTATCCGGGCCCGGGGAGCTGTTTTTT. This codes for CASSLSGPGELFF.

The chain carries TRBV9 and TRBJ1-6; tentatively, D is TRBD1 (5 bases). There are 15 residues in the CDR3. Trimming left V 1 base short and J 10 bases short, with 15 bases between. In germline, CDR1 is SGDLS, CDR2 YYNGEE. CDR3 amino acids: CASSVLAREGSPLHF. The CDR3, as DNA: TGTGCCAGCAGCGTATTGGCCAGGGAAGGCTCACCCCTCCACTTT.

The chain carries TRBV7-2 and TRBJ1-2; no firm D call. The CDR3 consists of 13 residues. Germline CDR1 and CDR2: SGHTA and FQGNSA. The V and J ends lost 1 base and 3 bases respectively, with 6 bases between them. In nucleotides, the CDR3 is TGTGCCAGCAGCTTAGGAGTCCACTATGGCTACACCTTC. Encoded protein: CASSLGVHYGYTF.

The CDR3: CASSLGQGGTGELFF. In DNA form, the CDR3 reads TGTGCCAGCAGCTTAGGCCAGGGGGGAACCGGGGAGCTGTTTTTT. The chain has TRBV7-3 and TRBJ2-2; tentative D call: TRBD1 (7 bases). The CDR3 is made up of 15 amino acids. Germline CDR1 reads SGHTA; CDR2 reads FQGTGA. Trimming stripped 2 bases from V and 5 bases from J, with 12 bases between.

The chain is built from TRBV30 and TRBJ1-1, with TRBD1 as a possible D gene (5 bases). The germline V and J ends were trimmed by 0 bases and 4 bases, with 12 bases remaining between them. Germline CDR1 reads GTSNPN; CDR2 reads SVGIG (reference sequence). The CDR3 covers 14 residues. The CDR3 loop reads CAWSVQMGGTEAFF. CDR3 sequence (DNA): TGTGCCTGGAGTGTACAGATGGGGGGCACTGAAGCTTTCTTT.